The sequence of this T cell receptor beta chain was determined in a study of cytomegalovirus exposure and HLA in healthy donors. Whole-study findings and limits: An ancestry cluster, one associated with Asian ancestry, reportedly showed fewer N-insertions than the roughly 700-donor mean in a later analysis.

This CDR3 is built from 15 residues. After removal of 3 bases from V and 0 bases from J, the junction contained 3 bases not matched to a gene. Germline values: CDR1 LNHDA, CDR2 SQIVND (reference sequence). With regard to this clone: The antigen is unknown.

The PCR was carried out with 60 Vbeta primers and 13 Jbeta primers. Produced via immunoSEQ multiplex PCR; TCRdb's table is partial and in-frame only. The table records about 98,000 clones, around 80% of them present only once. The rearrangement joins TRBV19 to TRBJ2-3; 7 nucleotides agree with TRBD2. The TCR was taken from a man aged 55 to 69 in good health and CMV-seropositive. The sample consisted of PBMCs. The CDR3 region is CASSITGGSTDTQYF. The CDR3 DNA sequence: TGTGCCAGTAGTATTACGGGGGGTAGCACAGATACGCAGTATTTT.